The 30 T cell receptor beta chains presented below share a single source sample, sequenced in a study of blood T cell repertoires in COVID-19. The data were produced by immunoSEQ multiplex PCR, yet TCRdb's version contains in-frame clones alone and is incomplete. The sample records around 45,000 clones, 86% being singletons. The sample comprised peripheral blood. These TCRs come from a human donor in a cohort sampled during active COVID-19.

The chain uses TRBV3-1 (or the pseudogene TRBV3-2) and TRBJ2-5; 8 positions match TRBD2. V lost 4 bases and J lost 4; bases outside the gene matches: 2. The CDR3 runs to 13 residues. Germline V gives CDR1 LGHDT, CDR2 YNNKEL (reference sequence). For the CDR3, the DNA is TGTGCCAGCAGCCTCGGGAGGGGAGAGACCCAGTACTTC. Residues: CASSLGRGETQYF.

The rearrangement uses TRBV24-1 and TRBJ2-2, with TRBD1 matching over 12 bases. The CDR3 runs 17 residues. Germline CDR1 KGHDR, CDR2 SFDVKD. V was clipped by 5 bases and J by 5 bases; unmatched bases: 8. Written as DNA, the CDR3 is TGTGCCACCAGTGGGCAGTCGGGACAGGGGGCGACCGGGGAGCTGTTTTTT. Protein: CATSGQSGQGATGELFF.

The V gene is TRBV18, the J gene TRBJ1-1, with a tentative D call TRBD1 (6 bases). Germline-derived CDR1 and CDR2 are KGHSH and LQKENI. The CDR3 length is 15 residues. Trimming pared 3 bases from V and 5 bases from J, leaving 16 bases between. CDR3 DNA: TGTGCCAGCTCACCCCAGGCAGGGGTCACTACTGAAGCTTTCTTT. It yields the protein CASSPQAGVTTEAFF.

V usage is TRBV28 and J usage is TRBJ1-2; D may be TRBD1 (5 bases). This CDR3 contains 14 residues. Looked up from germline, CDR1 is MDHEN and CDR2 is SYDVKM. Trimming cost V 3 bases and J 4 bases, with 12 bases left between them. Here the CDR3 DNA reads TGTGCCAGCAGTTTGGGGGGAAGGGGCTATGGCTACACCTTC. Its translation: CASSLGGRGYGYTF.

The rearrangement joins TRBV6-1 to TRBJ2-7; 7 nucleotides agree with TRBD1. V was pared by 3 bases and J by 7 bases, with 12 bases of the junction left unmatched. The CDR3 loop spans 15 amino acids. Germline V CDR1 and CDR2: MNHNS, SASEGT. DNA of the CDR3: TGTGCCAGCAGTGACCAGGGACAGTCTGACCGGGAGCAGTACTTC. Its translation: CASSDQGQSDREQYF.

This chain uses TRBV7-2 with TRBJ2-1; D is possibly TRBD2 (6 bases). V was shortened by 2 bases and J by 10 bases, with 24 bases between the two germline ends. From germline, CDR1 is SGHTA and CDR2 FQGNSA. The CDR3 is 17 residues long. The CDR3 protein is CASSLQGGGALRTEQFF. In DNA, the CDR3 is TGTGCCAGCAGCTTACAGGGCGGCGGGGCCCTTCGCACGGAGCAGTTCTTC.

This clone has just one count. The chain's CDR3 is CASSLRGGQLETQYF. The DNA for the CDR3 is TGTGCCAGCAGCTTAAGGGGGGGCCAGTTAGAGACCCAGTACTTC. This chain uses TRBV11-3 with TRBJ2-5; possibly TRBD2 for D (7 bases). V was cut by 2 bases and J by 4 bases, with 14 bases left in between. Germline V gene sequence: CDR1 SGHNT, CDR2 YENEEA. CDR3 size: 15 residues.

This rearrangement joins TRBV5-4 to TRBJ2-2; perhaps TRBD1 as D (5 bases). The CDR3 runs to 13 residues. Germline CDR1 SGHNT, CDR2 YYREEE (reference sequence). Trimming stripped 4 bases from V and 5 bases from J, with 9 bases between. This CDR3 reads CASSPRVTGELFF. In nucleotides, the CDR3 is TGTGCCAGCAGCCCCAGGGTTACCGGGGAGCTGTTTTTT.

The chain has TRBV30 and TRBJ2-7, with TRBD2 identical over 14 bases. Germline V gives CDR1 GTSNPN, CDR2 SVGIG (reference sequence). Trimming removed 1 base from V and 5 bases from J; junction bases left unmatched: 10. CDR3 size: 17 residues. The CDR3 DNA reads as TGTGCCTGGAGTGCCAGATGGACTAGCGGGGGGCCCCACGAGCAGTACTTC. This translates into CAWSARWTSGGPHEQYF.

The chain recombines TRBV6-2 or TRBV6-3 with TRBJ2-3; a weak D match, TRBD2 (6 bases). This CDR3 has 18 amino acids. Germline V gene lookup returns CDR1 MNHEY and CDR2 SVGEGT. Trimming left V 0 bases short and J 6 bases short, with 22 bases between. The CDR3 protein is CASSYSSGTDLRADTQYF. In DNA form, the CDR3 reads TGTGCCAGCAGTTACTCTAGCGGTACCGACTTAAGGGCGGATACGCAGTATTTT.

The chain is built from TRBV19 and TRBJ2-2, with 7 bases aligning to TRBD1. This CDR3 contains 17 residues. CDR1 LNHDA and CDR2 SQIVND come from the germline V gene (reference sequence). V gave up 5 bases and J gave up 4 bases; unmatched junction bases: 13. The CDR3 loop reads CASSYPGQQRGTGELFF. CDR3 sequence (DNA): TGTGCCAGTAGTTACCCGGGACAGCAAAGGGGCACCGGGGAGCTGTTTTTT.

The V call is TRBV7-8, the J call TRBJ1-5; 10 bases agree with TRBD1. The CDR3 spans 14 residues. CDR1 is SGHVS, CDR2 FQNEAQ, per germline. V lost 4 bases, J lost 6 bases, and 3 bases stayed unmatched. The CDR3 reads CASSYDRGRQPQHF. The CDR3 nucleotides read TGTGCCAGCAGCTACGACAGGGGGCGTCAGCCCCAGCATTTT.

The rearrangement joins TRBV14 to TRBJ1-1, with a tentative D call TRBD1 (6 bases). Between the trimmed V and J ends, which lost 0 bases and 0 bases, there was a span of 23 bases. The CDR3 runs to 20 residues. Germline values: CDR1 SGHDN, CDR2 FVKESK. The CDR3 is CASSQDFRTVWRSMNTEAFF. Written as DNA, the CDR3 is TGTGCCAGCAGCCAAGATTTTCGGACAGTTTGGCGGTCCATGAACACTGAAGCTTTCTTT.

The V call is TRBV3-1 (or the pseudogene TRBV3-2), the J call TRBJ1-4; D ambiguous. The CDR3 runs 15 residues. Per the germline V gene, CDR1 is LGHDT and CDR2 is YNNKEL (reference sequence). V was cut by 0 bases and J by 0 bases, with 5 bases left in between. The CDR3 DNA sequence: TGTGCCAGCAGCCAAGATACAGCAACTAATGAAAAACTGTTTTTT. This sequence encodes CASSQDTATNEKLFF.

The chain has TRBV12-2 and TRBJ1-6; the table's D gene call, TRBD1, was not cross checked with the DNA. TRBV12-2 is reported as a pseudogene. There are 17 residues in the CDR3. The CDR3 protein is CASRMDRTSSYNSPLHF. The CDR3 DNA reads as TGTGCAAGTCGCATGGACAGAACGAGCTCCTATAATTCACCCCTCCACTTT.

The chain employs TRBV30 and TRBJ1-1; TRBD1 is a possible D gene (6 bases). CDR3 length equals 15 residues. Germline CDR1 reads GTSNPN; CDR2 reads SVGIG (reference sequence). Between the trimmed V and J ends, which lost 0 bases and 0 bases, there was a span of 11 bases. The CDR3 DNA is TGTGCCTGGAGTGTTTGGACAGTTATGAACACTGAAGCTTTCTTT. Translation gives CAWSVWTVMNTEAFF.

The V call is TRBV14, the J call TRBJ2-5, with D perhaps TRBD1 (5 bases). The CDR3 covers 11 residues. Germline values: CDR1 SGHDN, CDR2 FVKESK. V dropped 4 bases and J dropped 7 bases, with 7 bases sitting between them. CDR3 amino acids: CASSLQGTQYF. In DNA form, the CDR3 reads TGTGCCAGCAGCCTCCAGGGGACCCAGTACTTC.

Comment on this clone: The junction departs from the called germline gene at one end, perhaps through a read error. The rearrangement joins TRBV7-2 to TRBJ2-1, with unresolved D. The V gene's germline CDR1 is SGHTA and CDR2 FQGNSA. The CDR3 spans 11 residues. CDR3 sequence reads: CASSSYTRWIF. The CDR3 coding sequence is TGTGCCAGCAGCTCATATACCAGGTGGATCTTC.

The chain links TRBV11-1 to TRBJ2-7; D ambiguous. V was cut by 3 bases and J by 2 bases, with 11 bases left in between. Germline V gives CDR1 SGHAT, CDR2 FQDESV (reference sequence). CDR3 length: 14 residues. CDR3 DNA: TGTGCCAGCAGCTTTAATACTGAAACCTACGAGCAGTACTTC. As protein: CASSFNTETYEQYF.

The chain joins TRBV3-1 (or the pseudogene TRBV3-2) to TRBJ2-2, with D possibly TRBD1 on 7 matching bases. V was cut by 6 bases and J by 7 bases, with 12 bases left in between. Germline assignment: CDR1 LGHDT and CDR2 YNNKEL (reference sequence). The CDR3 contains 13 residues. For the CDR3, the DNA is TGTGCCAGCAGACGACAGGGAGGCGGGGAGCTGTTTTTT. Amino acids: CASRRQGGGELFF.

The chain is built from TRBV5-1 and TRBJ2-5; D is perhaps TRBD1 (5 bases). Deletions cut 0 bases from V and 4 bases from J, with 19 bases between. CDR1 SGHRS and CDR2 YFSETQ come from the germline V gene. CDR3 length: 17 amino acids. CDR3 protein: CASSLVPRVDLGETQYF. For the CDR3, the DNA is TGCGCCAGCAGCTTGGTCCCCAGGGTCGATCTGGGAGAGACCCAGTACTTC.

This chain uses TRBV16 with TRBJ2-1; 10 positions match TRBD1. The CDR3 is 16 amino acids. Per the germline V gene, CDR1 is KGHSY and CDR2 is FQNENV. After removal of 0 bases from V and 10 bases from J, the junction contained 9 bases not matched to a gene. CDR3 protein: CASSQSLGTGVLEQFF. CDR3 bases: TGTGCCAGCAGCCAATCGCTGGGGACAGGGGTCCTCGAGCAGTTCTTC.

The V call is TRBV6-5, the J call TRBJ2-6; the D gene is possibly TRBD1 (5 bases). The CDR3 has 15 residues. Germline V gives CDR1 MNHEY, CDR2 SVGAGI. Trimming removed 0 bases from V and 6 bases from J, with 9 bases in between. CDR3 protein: CASSYSLGAANVLTF. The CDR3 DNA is TGTGCCAGCAGTTACTCCCTAGGGGCGGCCAACGTCCTGACTTTC.

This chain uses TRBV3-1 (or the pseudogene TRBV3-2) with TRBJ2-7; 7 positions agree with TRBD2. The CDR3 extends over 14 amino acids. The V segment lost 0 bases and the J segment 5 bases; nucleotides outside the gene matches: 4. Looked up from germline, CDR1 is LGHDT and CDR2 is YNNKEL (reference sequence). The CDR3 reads CASSQDWGGNEQYF. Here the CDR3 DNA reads TGTGCCAGCAGCCAAGATTGGGGGGGAAACGAGCAGTACTTC.

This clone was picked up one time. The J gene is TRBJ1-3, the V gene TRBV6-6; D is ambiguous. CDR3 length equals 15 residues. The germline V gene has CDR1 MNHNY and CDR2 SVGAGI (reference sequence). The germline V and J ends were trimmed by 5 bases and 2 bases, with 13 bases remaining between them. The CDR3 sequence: CASSVTGSAGNTIYF. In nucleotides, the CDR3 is TGTGCCAGCAGTGTCACGGGGTCAGCTGGAAACACCATATATTTT.

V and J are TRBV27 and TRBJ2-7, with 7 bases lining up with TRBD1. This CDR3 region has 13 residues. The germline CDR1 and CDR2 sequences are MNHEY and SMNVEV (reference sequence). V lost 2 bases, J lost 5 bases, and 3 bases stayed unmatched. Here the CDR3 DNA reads TGTGCCAGCAGTTTAACAGGGGCTCACGAGCAGTACTTC. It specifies CASSLTGAHEQYF.

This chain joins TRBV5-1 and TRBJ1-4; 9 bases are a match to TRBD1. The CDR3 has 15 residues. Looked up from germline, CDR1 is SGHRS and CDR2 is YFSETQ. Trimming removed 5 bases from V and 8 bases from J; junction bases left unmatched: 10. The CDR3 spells CASSPRAGTGEKLFF. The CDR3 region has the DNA TGCGCCAGCAGTCCGCGGGCCGGGACAGGGGAAAAACTGTTTTTT.

The CDR3: CASSNARGSNYGYTF. The CDR3 DNA reads as TGTGCCAGTAGCAACGCCCGCGGCTCAAACTATGGCTACACCTTC. The chain recombines TRBV19 with TRBJ1-2; the D is unclear. In germline, CDR1 is LNHDA, CDR2 SQIVND (reference sequence). The CDR3 covers 15 residues. V was cut by 6 bases and J by 2 bases, with 16 bases left in between.

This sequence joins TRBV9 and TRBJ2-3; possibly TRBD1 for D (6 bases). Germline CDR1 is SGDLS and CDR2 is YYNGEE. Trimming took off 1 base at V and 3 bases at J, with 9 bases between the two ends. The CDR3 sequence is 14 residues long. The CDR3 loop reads CASSVPDSTDTQYF. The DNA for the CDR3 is TGTGCCAGCAGCGTACCGGACAGTACAGATACGCAGTATTTT.

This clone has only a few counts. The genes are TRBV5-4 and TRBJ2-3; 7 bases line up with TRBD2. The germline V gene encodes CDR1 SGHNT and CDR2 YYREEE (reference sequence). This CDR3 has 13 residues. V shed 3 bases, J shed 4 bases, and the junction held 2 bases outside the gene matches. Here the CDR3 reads CASSWGGSDTQYF. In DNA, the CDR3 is TGTGCCAGCAGCTGGGGGGGTTCAGATACGCAGTATTTT.